Each of the 26 T cell receptor beta chains below was sequenced from the same sample in a study of T cells after yellow fever vaccination. Each CDR3 protein gets one entry after TCRdb re-called the 5' RACE reads with MiXCR. The repertoire holds roughly 310,000 distinct CDR3 sequences, with 8% to 10% as singletons. The sample in question was PBMCs, obtained on the day of the first yellow fever vaccination. The receptors shown here come from a man between 18 and 29 years old who received the YFV17D yellow fever vaccine.

The chain has TRBV28 and TRBJ2-3, with D unresolved. The CDR3 runs to 12 residues. Per germline, CDR1 MDHEN and CDR2 SYDVKM. Trimming shortened V by 5 bases and J by 2 bases, and 5 bases separated the two germline ends. The CDR3 protein is CASSGYTDTQYF. Written as DNA, the CDR3 is TGTGCCAGCAGTGGTTACACAGATACGCAGTATTTT.

This clonotype came up a few times. The chain recombines TRBV7-3 with TRBJ1-6; D not certain. The CDR3 is 14 residues long. Trimming took 0 bases from V and 9 from J, leaving 9 bases between them. From germline, CDR1 is SGHTA and CDR2 FQGTGA. The CDR3 loop reads CASSLTPLGSPLHF. DNA for the CDR3: TGTGCCAGCAGCTTAACCCCCCTAGGTTCACCCCTCCACTTT. The full variable domain, completed using reference TRBV7-3 and TRBJ1-6, is GAGVSQTPSNKVTEKGKYVELRCDPISGHTALYWYRQSLGQGPEFLIYFQGTGAADDSGLPNDRFFAVRPEGSVSTLKIQRTERGDSAVYLCASSLTPLGSPLHFGNGTRLTVT.

This clonotype has a handful of counts. The chain carries TRBV5-4 and TRBJ1-6; D gene ambiguous. V lost 1 base and J lost 3, with 8 bases in between. This CDR3 region has 15 residues. Germline loops: CDR1 SGHNT, CDR2 YYREEE (reference sequence). CDR3 residues: CASSLYGDYNSPLHF. The CDR3 DNA follows: TGTGCCAGCAGCTTGTACGGTGACTATAATTCACCCCTCCACTTT.

This chain uses TRBV19 with TRBJ2-1, with 13 bases that match TRBD2. The J segment lost 7 bases and the V segment lost 6 bases, leaving 3 bases of the junction unmatched. CDR3 length: 14 amino acids. Looked up from germline, CDR1 is LNHDA and CDR2 is SQIVND (reference sequence). In DNA form, the CDR3 reads TGTGCCAGTAGCGGGACTAGCGGGGTTAATGAGCAGTTCTTC. This codes for CASSGTSGVNEQFF.

The J gene is TRBJ2-2, the V gene TRBV7-9; D remains unclear. The germline V gene encodes CDR1 SEHNR and CDR2 FQNEAQ (reference sequence). The CDR3 sequence is 16 residues long. Trimming shortened V by 1 base and J by 0 bases, and 9 bases separated the two germline ends. The CDR3 is CASSLVGSPNTGELFF. The CDR3 DNA sequence: TGTGCCAGCAGCTTAGTTGGGTCCCCGAACACCGGGGAGCTGTTTTTT.

The genes are TRBV6-6 and TRBJ1-2; the D is unclear. CDR1 is MNHNY, CDR2 SVGAGI, per germline (reference sequence). V was cut by 10 bases and J by 8 bases, with 17 bases left in between. The CDR3 covers 12 residues. CDR3 sequence (DNA): TGTGCCACTCAGGACGTGGCGGGCGGCTACACCTTC. It codes for CATQDVAGGYTF.

J is TRBJ1-6 and V is TRBV4-1; 7 bases are a match to TRBD1. The CDR3 totals 15 residues. The V and J ends lost 5 bases and 13 bases, in that order; junction bases with no gene match: 14. Germline V CDR1 and CDR2: MGHRA, YSYEKL. As DNA, the CDR3 is TGCGCCAGCAGCTACCCCGGGACAGTGGATCTTCCCCTCCACTTT. Protein: CASSYPGTVDLPLHF.

This clonotype was recorded many times. This chain joins TRBV5-4 and TRBJ2-5; the D is unclear. This CDR3 spans 13 amino acids. V lost 0 bases to trimming and J lost 5 bases, with 8 bases between them. Germline V gene data show CDR1 as SGHNT and CDR2 as YYREEE (reference sequence). CDR3 DNA: TGTGCCAGCAGCTTGGAGGAGACGGAGACCCAGTACTTC. This sequence encodes CASSLEETETQYF.

This rearrangement joins TRBV6-5 to TRBJ1-2, with D uncertain. V was cut by 2 bases and J by 1 base, with 8 bases left in between. The CDR3 sequence is 14 residues long. CDR1 MNHEY and CDR2 SVGAGI come from the germline V gene. CDR3: CASSYADVNYGYTF. DNA for the CDR3: TGTGCCAGCAGTTACGCAGACGTTAACTATGGCTACACCTTC.

CDR3 residues: CASSLSVTDYGYTF. As DNA, the CDR3 is TGTGCCAGCAGCTTATCGGTGACAGACTATGGCTACACCTTC. The rearrangement links TRBV7-2 to TRBJ1-2; the D gene is possibly TRBD1 (5 bases). Trimming took 2 bases from V and 3 from J, leaving 10 bases between them. The length of the CDR3 is 14 residues. The germline V gene has CDR1 SGHTA and CDR2 FQGNSA. Looking up the rest from reference TRBV7-2 and TRBJ1-2 gives the full variable domain: GAGVSQSPSNKVTEKGKDVELRCDPISGHTALYWYRQSLGQGLEFLIYFQGNSAPDKSGLPSDRFSAERTGGSVSTLTIQRTQQEDSAVYLCASSLSVTDYGYTFGSGTRLTVV.

This clonotype showed up many times. The chain is built from TRBV12-3 or TRBV12-4 and TRBJ2-7; D call uncertain. The length of the CDR3 is 12 residues. The V gene lost 2 bases and the J gene lost 10 bases, with 12 bases spanning the gap. CDR3 loop: CASSLPPKGQYF. For the CDR3, the DNA is TGTGCCAGCAGTTTACCCCCTAAAGGACAGTACTTC.

This clonotype was found a few times. V and J are TRBV3-1 and TRBJ1-2; no firm D call. V was shortened by 0 bases and J by 8 bases, with 16 bases between the two germline ends. The CDR3 spans 15 residues. Per the germline V gene, CDR1 is LGHDT and CDR2 is YNNKEL (reference sequence). CDR3: CASSQDLGSSRGYTF. Here the CDR3 DNA reads TGTGCCAGCAGCCAAGATCTGGGCAGTTCTAGAGGCTACACCTTC.

V usage is TRBV5-1 and J usage is TRBJ2-5, with TRBD1 identical over 8 bases. CDR3 length: 13 amino acids. V shed 6 bases and J 5 bases; nucleotides not matched to a gene: 6. The germline gives CDR1 SGHRS, CDR2 YFSETQ. The DNA for the CDR3 is TGCGCCAGCAACCGGGACAGGTTGGAGACCCAGTACTTC. Its protein is CASNRDRLETQYF.

V and J are TRBV7-9 and TRBJ1-1, with D hard to call. The V end was cut by 3 bases, the J end by 4 bases, with 3 bases between. The germline gives CDR1 SEHNR, CDR2 FQNEAQ (reference sequence). The CDR3 has 11 residues. In DNA, the CDR3 is TGTGCCAGCAGCTTCATCACTGAAGCTTTCTTT. It translates to CASSFITEAFF.

The V call is TRBV5-5, the J call TRBJ2-7, with TRBD2 matching over 14 bases. CDR1 is SGHKS, CDR2 YYEKEE, per germline (reference sequence). This CDR3 is 17 amino acids long. V shed 0 bases, J shed 2 bases, and the junction held 4 bases outside the gene matches. The CDR3 sequence: CASSLEGLAGVPYEQYV. Here the CDR3 DNA reads TGTGCCAGCAGCTTGGAGGGACTAGCGGGGGTCCCCTACGAGCAGTACGTC.

This clonotype was detected a few times. V and J are TRBV10-1 and TRBJ2-2, with TRBD2 matching 7 bases. Per the germline V gene, CDR1 is WNHNN and CDR2 is SYGVQD (reference sequence). After removal of 4 bases from V and 6 bases from J, the junction contained 8 bases not matched to a gene. This CDR3 spans 15 amino acids. This CDR3 is CASSGERGDAGELFF. CDR3 DNA: TGCGCCAGCAGTGGGGAGCGGGGAGACGCCGGGGAGCTGTTTTTT.

The chain carries TRBV7-2 and TRBJ2-3; D unresolved. CDR1 SGHTA and CDR2 FQGNSA come from the germline V gene. Between the trimmed V and J ends, which lost 3 bases and 2 bases, there was a span of 9 bases. The CDR3 has 14 amino acids. The DNA for the CDR3 is TGTGCCAGCAGCTTTAAGGGCTACACAGATACGCAGTATTTT. Amino acids: CASSFKGYTDTQYF.

The chain joins TRBV7-8 to TRBJ2-7, with D perhaps TRBD1 or TRBD2 (5 bases each). V dropped 4 bases and J dropped 2 bases, with 9 bases sitting between them. Germline V CDR1 and CDR2: SGHVS, FQNEAQ. The CDR3 has 13 residues. CDR3 nucleotides: TGTGCCAGCAGCTCTTGGGGGACCTACGAGCAGTACGTC. Its protein product is CASSSWGTYEQYV.

This clonotype was recorded a few times. The chain links TRBV7-2 to TRBJ2-1, with D possibly being TRBD1 or TRBD2 (5 bases each). Trimming took 5 bases from V and 11 from J, leaving 19 bases between them. This CDR3 contains 14 residues. Germline CDR1 SGHTA, CDR2 FQGNSA. The DNA for the CDR3 is TGTGCCAGCAGCCCAGTACCAGCTTGGGGGAAGCAGTTCTTC. Protein product: CASSPVPAWGKQFF.

V gene TRBV20-1 combines with J gene TRBJ2-7, with 8 bases that match TRBD2. The CDR3 contains 12 residues. The V gene's germline CDR1 is DFQATT and CDR2 SNEGSKA (reference sequence). The junction had 2 bases not matched to a gene; V was cut back by 2 bases and J by 5 bases. The CDR3 loop is CSARPGGDEQYF. CDR3 nucleotide sequence: TGCAGTGCTAGACCGGGGGGGGACGAGCAGTACTTC.

This sequence joins TRBV20-1 and TRBJ2-5; possibly TRBD1 for D (5 bases). This CDR3 has 14 amino acids. Deletions cut 0 bases from V and 13 bases from J, with 21 bases between. Germline V gene data show CDR1 as DFQATT and CDR2 as SNEGSKA (reference sequence). As DNA, the CDR3 is TGCAGTGCTAGAGATCTTACCCACCTCAGGGCCCCGTACTTC. Encoded protein: CSARDLTHLRAPYF.

This clonotype was detected a few times. J is TRBJ2-5 and V is TRBV11-2, with a tentative D call TRBD1 (5 bases). CDR1 SGHAT and CDR2 FQNNGV come from the germline V gene. CDR3 size: 16 residues. V lost 1 base and J lost 0, with 12 bases in between. The CDR3 DNA reads as TGTGCCAGCAGCTTAGCGGGTCCAGGGTACCAAGAGACCCAGTACTTC. It translates to CASSLAGPGYQETQYF.

This clonotype came up a few times. The chain has TRBV7-9 and TRBJ2-5, with D perhaps TRBD1 or TRBD2 (5 bases each). The CDR3 spans 15 residues. Germline CDR1 SEHNR, CDR2 FQNEAQ (reference sequence). The V and J ends lost 5 bases and 4 bases respectively, with 17 bases between them. In nucleotides, the CDR3 is TGTGCCAGCAGCCCGCCGCGCGAGGGGAGAGAGACCCAGTACTTC. Its protein is CASSPPREGRETQYF.

This clonotype was seen at least ten times. This chain joins TRBV5-1 and TRBJ2-7, with TRBD1 matching over 7 bases. V lost 1 base to trimming and J lost 3 bases; unmatched junction nucleotides: 7. This CDR3 comprises 15 residues. The V gene's germline CDR1 is SGHRS and CDR2 YFSETQ. CDR3 amino acids: CASSLKPGGLYEQYV. The DNA for the CDR3 is TGCGCCAGCAGCTTGAAGCCAGGGGGTCTCTACGAGCAGTACGTC.

This clonotype was detected a few times. J is TRBJ1-1 and V is TRBV7-2; no reliable D call. The CDR3 has 14 residues. Trimming pared 2 bases from V and 3 bases from J, leaving 10 bases between. Per the germline V gene, CDR1 is SGHTA and CDR2 is FQGNSA. CDR3 sequence: CASSLILSDTEAFF. CDR3 DNA: TGTGCCAGCAGCTTAATTCTTAGCGACACTGAAGCTTTCTTT.

This clonotype was found once. A read error may account for a junction end that differs from germline. J is TRBJ1-1 and V is TRBV5-6, with TRBD1 identical over 7 bases. The CDR3 has 13 amino acids. Germline V gene lookup returns CDR1 SGHDT and CDR2 YYEEEE. The CDR3 DNA sequence: TGTGCCAGCAGCCCTGACAGGGACACTGAAGCTCTCTTT. The encoded protein is CASSPDRDTEALF.